This T cell receptor (beta chain) was captured by sequencing in a study of low-dose radiotherapy and immunotherapy resistance in tumors. The overall study: Aspirin was taken orally at 300 mg daily by patients, and this continued for four cycles from cycle 1 day 1.

The V gene end was trimmed by 5 bases and the J gene end by 8 bases; junction bases not matched to a gene: 9. Germline values: CDR1 SGHTA, CDR2 FQGNSA. CDR3 length equals 16 residues. Time point here: before trial treatment. Donors received nivolumab, ipilimumab, aspirin, low-dose cyclophosphamide and low-dose radiotherapy. Primers used for first-strand cDNA, a TRAV- and TRBV-specific set, covered both alpha and beta chains. TCR amplification ran approximately 20 PCR cycles using constant-region and V-primer adapter primers. By in vitro transcription, the isolated mRNA was amplified. TCRdb re-called the reads with MiXCR, one entry per CDR3 protein. The sample shows 59,000 or so distinct CDR3 sequences, around 27% of them seen only once.

This specimen consisted of PBMCs, obtained before treatment. The J gene is TRBJ2-1, the V gene TRBV7-2; 13 bases match TRBD2. The sequence derives from a male donor with rectosigmoid adenocarcinoma. CDR3: CASSHRLAGGGDEQFF. The DNA for the CDR3 is TGTGCCAGCAGCCATCGACTAGCGGGAGGAGGCGATGAGCAGTTCTTC. The full variable domain, rest sourced from reference TRBV7-2 and TRBJ2-1, is GAGVSQSPSNKVTEKGKDVELRCDPISGHTALYWYRQSLGQGLEFLIYFQGNSAPDKSGLPSDRFSAERTGGSVSTLTIQRTQQEDSAVYLCASSHRLAGGGDEQFFGPGTRLTVL.